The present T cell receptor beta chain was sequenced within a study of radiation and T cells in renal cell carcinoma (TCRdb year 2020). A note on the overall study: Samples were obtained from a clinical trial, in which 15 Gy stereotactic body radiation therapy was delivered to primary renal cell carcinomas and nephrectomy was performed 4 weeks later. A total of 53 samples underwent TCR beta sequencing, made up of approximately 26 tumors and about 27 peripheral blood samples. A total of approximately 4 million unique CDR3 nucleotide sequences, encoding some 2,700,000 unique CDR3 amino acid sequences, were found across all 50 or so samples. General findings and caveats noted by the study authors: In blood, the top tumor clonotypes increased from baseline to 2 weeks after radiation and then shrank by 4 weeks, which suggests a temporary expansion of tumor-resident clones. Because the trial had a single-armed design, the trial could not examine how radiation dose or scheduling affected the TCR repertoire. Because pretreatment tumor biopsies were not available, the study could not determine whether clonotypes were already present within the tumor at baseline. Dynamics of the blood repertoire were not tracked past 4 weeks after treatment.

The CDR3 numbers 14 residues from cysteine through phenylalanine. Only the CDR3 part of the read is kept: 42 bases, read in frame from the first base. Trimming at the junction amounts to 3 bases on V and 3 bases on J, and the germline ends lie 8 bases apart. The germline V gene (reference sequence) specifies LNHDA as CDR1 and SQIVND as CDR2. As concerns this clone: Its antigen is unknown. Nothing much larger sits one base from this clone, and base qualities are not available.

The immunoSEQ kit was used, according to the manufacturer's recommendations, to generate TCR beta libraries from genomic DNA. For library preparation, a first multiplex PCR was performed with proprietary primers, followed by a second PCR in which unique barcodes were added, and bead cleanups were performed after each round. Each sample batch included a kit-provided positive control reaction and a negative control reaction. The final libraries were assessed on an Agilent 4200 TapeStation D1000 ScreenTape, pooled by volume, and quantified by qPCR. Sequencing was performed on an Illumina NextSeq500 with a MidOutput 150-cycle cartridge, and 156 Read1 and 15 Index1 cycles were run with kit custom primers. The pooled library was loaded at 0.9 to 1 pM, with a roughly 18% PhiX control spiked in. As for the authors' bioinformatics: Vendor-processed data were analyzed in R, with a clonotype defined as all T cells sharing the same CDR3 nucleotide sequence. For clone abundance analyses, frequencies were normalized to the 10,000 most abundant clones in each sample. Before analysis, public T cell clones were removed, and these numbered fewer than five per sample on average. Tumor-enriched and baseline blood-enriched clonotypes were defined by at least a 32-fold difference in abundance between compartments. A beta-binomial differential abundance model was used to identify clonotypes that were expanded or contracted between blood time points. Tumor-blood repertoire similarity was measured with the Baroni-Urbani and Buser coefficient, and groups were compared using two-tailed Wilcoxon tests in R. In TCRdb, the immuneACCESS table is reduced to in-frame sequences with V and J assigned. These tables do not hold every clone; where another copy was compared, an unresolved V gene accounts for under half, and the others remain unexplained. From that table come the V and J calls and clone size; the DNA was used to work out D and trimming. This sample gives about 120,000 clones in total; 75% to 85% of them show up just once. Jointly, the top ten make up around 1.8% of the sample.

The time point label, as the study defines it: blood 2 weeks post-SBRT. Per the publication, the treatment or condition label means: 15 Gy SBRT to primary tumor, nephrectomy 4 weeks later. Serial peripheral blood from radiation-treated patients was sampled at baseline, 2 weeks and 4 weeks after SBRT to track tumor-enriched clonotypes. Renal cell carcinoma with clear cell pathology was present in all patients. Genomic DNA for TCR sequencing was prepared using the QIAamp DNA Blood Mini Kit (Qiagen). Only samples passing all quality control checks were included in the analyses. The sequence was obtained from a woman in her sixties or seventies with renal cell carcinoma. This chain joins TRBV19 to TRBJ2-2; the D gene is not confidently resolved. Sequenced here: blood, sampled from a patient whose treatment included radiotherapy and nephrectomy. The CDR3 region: CASSIWLDTGELFF. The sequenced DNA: TGTGCCAGTAGTATCTGGCTAGACACCGGGGAGCTGTTTTTT.